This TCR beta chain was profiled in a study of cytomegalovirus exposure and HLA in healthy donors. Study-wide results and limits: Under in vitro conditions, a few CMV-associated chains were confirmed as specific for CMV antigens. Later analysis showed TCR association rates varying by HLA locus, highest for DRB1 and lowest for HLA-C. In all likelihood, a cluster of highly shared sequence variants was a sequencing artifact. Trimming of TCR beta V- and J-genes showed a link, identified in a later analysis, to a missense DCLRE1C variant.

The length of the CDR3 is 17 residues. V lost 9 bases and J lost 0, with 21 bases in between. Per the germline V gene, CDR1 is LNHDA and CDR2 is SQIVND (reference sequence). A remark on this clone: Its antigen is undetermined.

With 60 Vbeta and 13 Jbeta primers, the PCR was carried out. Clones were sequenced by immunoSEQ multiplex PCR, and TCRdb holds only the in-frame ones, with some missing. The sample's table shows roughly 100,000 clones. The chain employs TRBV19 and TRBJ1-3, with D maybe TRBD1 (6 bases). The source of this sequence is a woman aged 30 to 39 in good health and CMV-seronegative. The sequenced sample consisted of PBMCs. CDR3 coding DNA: TGTGCCAGCCGCAATGGGTCGAGGGGGTTCTCTGGAAACACCATATATTTT. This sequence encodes CASRNGSRGFSGNTIYF.